The subject of this entry is one T cell receptor (beta chain). Its target is unknown. Other nucleotide sequences from this sample produce the same CDR3. Method: immunoSEQ multiplex PCR; TCRdb's copy keeps in-frame clones and lacks some. This sample has tens of thousands of clones, with 90% found just once. Germline CDR1 and CDR2: LNHNV and YYDKDF (reference sequence). Trimming shortened V by 0 bases and J by 1 base, and 3 bases separated the two germline ends. The CDR3 runs to 13 residues. The source of the sample is a study of T cells in localized non-small cell lung cancer. Study results and limitations: Across samples, adjacent lung featured a median approximately 56 of the top 100 tumor clones.

The sample consisted of peripheral blood, taken before any cancer treatment. This chain uses TRBV15 with TRBJ1-1; no firm D call. The sequence derives from a woman aged 35-75 years with stage I lung adenocarcinoma. The CDR3 region is CATSRDRNTEAFF. The CDR3 DNA follows: TGTGCCACCAGCAGAGACAGGAACACTGAAGCTTTCTTT.